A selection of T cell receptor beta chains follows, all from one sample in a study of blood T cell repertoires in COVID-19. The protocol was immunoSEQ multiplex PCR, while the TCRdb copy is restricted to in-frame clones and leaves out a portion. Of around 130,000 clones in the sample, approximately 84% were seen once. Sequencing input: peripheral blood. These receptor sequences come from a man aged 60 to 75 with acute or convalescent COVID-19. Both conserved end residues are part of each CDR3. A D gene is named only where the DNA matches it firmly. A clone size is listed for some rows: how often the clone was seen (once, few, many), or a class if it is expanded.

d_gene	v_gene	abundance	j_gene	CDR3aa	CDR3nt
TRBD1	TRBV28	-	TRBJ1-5	CASSLFQGANSNQPQHF	TGTGCCAGCAGTTTATTCCAGGGGGCTAATAGCAATCAGCCCCAGCATTTT
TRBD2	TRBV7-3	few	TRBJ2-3	CASSQSGGASDTQYF	TGTGCCAGCAGTCAGAGCGGGGGGGCATCAGATACGCAGTATTTT
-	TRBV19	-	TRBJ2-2	CASSWTENTGELFF	TGTGCCAGTAGTTGGACAGAGAACACCGGGGAGCTGTTTTTT
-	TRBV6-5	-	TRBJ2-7	CASTSVGSEQYF	TGTGCCAGCACCTCGGTGGGGAGTGAGCAGTACTTC
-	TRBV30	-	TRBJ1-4	CAWSFRQRNEKLFF	TGTGCCTGGAGTTTCAGACAGAGAAATGAAAAACTGTTTTTT
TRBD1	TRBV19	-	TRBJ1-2	CASRLQGEDGYTF	TGTGCCAGTAGATTACAGGGGGAAGATGGCTACACCTTC
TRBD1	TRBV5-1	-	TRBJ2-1	CASSSDNLQGNEQFF	TGCGCCAGCAGCTCAGACAATTTACAGGGGAATGAGCAGTTCTTC
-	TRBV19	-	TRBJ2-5	CASSPQGVQETQYF	TGTGCCAGTAGTCCACAGGGTGTTCAAGAGACCCAGTACTTC
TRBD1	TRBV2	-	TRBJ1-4	CASTLGQGIGEKLFF	TGTGCCAGCACCCTAGGACAGGGTATAGGTGAAAAACTGTTTTTT
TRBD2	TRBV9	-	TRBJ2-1	CASSVALAGLNEQFF	TGTGCCAGCAGCGTAGCGCTAGCGGGCCTCAATGAGCAGTTCTTC
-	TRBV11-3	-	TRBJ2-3	CASSLDHRSTDTQYF	TGTGCCAGCAGCTTAGATCATCGGAGCACAGATACGCAGTATTTT
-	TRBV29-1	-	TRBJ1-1	CSDIGQMNTEAFF	TGCAGCGATATAGGACAGATGAACACTGAAGCTTTCTTT
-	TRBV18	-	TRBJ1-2	CASSPVGQGGYGYTF	TGTGCCAGCTCACCAGTAGGCCAGGGTGGCTATGGCTACACCTTC
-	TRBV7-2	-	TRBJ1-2	CASSFTTNYGYTF	TGTGCCAGCAGCTTTACAACTAACTATGGCTACACCTTC
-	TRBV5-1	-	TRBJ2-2	CASSSRGAGELFF	TGCGCCAGCAGCTCCAGGGGGGCCGGGGAGCTGTTTTTT
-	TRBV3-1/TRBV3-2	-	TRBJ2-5	CASSQDLSSQETQYF	TGTGCCAGCAGCCAAGATCTTTCCAGTCAAGAGACCCAGTACTTC
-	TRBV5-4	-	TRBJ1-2	CASSWTPASTINYGYTF	TGTGCCAGCAGCTGGACACCGGCTTCTACCATTAACTATGGCTACACCTTC
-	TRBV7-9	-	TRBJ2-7	CASSRSSYEQYF	TGTGCCAGCTCTAGGAGCTCCTACGAGCAGTACTTC
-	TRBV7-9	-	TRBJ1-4	CASSADGDEKLFF	TGTGCCAGCAGCGCCGACGGGGATGAAAAACTGTTTTTT
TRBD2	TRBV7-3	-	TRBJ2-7	CASSLTGIAGVEQYF	TGTGCCAGCAGCTTAACGGGGATAGCGGGAGTCGAGCAGTACTTC
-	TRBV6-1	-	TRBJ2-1	CASSEFRDEQFF	TGTGCCAGCAGTGAATTTCGGGATGAGCAGTTCTTC
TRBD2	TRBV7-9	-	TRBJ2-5	CASSLALSGRAVRETQYF	TGTGCCAGCAGCTTAGCGCTTAGCGGGAGGGCCGTCAGGGAGACCCAGTACTTC
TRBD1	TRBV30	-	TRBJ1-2	CAWTIQGARQYGYTF	TGTGCCTGGACCATTCAGGGGGCCAGGCAATATGGCTACACCTTC
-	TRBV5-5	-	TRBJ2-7	CASRMTVYEQYF	TGTGCCAGCAGGATGACAGTCTACGAGCAGTACTTC
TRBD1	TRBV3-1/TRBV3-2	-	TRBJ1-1	CASSQVGRGRTEAFF	TGTGCCAGCAGCCAAGTGGGCAGGGGGAGGACTGAAGCTTTCTTT
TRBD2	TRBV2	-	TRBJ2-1	CASSGAGGSSYNEQFF	TGTGCCAGCAGTGGAGCGGGGGGGAGCTCCTACAATGAGCAGTTCTTC
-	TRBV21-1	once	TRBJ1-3	CASSKGTGFTGNTIYF	TGTGCCAGCAGCAAAGGAACGGGATTTACTGGAAACACCATATATTTT
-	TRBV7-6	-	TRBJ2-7	CASSPGVQAGYEQYF	TGTGCCAGCAGTCCAGGTGTCCAGGCCGGCTACGAGCAGTACTTC
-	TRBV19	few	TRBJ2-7	CASSMGLSNEQYF	TGTGCCAGTAGTATGGGCCTAAGCAACGAGCAGTACTTC
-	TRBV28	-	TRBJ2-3	CASSSPTGTDTQYF	TGTGCCAGCAGTTCTCCCACAGGCACAGATACGCAGTATTTT
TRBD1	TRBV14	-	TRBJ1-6	CASSRTGGSSPLHF	TGTGCCAGCAGCCGTACAGGGGGGAGTTCACCCCTCCACTTT
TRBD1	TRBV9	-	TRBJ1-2	CASSPPGQGVGRGYTF	TGTGCCAGCAGCCCACCGGGACAGGGGGTGGGCCGGGGCTACACCTTC
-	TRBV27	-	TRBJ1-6	CASSPASSYNSPLHF	TGTGCCAGCAGTCCCGCGAGCTCCTATAATTCACCCCTCCACTTT
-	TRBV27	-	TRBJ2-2	CASSDFLRSGKNTGELFF	TGTGCCAGCAGTGACTTTCTTAGGTCCGGAAAGAACACCGGGGAGCTGTTTTTT
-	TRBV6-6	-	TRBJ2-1	CASGEGPYNEQFF	TGTGCCAGTGGAGAGGGCCCCTACAATGAGCAGTTCTTC